Listed here are 20 T cell receptor beta chains from one sample, sequenced in a study of blood T cell repertoires in COVID-19 (dated by TCRdb to about 2020). The method was the immunoSEQ multiplex PCR assay. TCRdb re-hosts the immuneACCESS table, in-frame sequences only. Its copies lack some clones; in the studies checked, an unresolved V gene accounts for under half of them, and the cause for the rest is not known. This sample comprises about 270,000 clones, roughly nine tenths of them detected only once. The ten largest clones add up to roughly 4% of the sample. The sample taken for sequencing was peripheral blood. The receptors come from a man between 60 and 70 years old who had recovered from COVID-19.

The rearrangement joins TRBV6-5 to TRBJ1-4; D gene ambiguous. V gave up 10 bases and J gave up 8 bases, with 23 bases separating them. Per the germline V gene, CDR1 is MNHEY and CDR2 is SVGAGI. This CDR3 has 15 amino acids. The CDR3 reads CATRKEWAVEEKLFF. DNA for the CDR3: TGTGCCACCAGAAAAGAATGGGCCGTGGAAGAAAAACTGTTTTTT.

The rearrangement joins TRBV5-1 to TRBJ2-3; D perhaps matches TRBD1 (5 bases). Germline V gene lookup returns CDR1 SGHRS and CDR2 YFSETQ. This CDR3 region has 15 residues. Trimming removed 4 bases from V and 2 bases from J, with 14 bases in between. The CDR3 DNA sequence: TGCGCCAGCAGCCCTCGACAGATCCCCACAGATACGCAGTATTTT. It is translated as CASSPRQIPTDTQYF.

This chain joins TRBV4-2 and TRBJ2-7; D is possibly TRBD2 (5 bases). Between the trimmed V and J ends, which lost 0 bases and 5 bases, there was a span of 20 bases. Germline values: CDR1 LGHNA, CDR2 YNFKEQ. The CDR3 consists of 17 residues. The CDR3 here is CASSQEALAGDGNEQYF. As DNA, the CDR3 is TGTGCCAGCAGCCAAGAAGCGCTAGCTGGCGACGGGAACGAGCAGTACTTC.

This clone was counted a single time. V and J are TRBV5-1 and TRBJ2-3; 8 bases are a match to TRBD2. V lost 2 bases, J lost 1 base, and 12 bases stayed unmatched. Germline CDR1 and CDR2: SGHRS and YFSETQ. The CDR3 runs to 18 residues. DNA for the CDR3: TGCGCCAGCAGCTTCGATAGCGGGGCCGGTCTTGGCACAGATACGCAGTATTTT. It is translated as CASSFDSGAGLGTDTQYF.

This rearrangement joins TRBV9 to TRBJ2-7; D is unclear. Germline CDR1 SGDLS, CDR2 YYNGEE. V lost 0 bases to trimming and J lost 3 bases, with 10 bases between them. The CDR3 consists of 14 residues. The chain's CDR3 is CASSVGASVYEQYF. As DNA, the CDR3 is TGTGCCAGCAGCGTAGGGGCATCAGTCTACGAGCAGTACTTC.

This chain links TRBV29-1 with TRBJ1-5; D is undetermined. Germline lookup yields CDR1 SQVTM and CDR2 ANQGSEA. This CDR3 has 12 amino acids. V was cut by 4 bases and J by 2 bases, with 6 bases left in between. The CDR3 bases are TGCAGCGTTGCACAGCGCAATCAGCCCCAGCATTTT. Translation: CSVAQRNQPQHF.

V and J are TRBV20-1 and TRBJ2-2; D is uncertain. The germline V and J ends were trimmed by 3 bases and 1 base, with 15 bases remaining between them. In germline, CDR1 is DFQATT, CDR2 SNEGSKA (reference sequence). This CDR3 contains 16 residues. CDR3 protein: CSASGLRQLNTGELFF. As DNA, the CDR3 is TGCAGTGCTAGTGGCCTGCGGCAGTTGAACACCGGGGAGCTGTTTTTT.

The chain links TRBV6-5 to TRBJ1-4; 7 positions match TRBD1. The CDR3 length is 14 residues. Germline V gene sequence: CDR1 MNHEY, CDR2 SVGAGI. J was trimmed by 3 bases and V by 6 bases; bases with no gene match: 4. CDR3: CASSRGSANEKLFF. DNA for the CDR3: TGTGCCAGCAGCAGGGGGTCGGCTAATGAAAAACTGTTTTTT.

The J gene is TRBJ1-1, the V gene TRBV19, with TRBD1 matching over 7 bases. This CDR3 region has 14 residues. J gave up 4 bases and V 5 bases, and 7 bases lay outside the gene matches. Germline values: CDR1 LNHDA, CDR2 SQIVND (reference sequence). CDR3 amino acids: CASSVEQGVTEAFF. The CDR3 nucleotides read TGTGCCAGTAGTGTGGAGCAGGGGGTCACTGAAGCTTTCTTT.

The gene calls are TRBV5-1 and TRBJ2-3; weak D call: TRBD2 (8 bases). Germline assignment: CDR1 SGHRS and CDR2 YFSETQ. The CDR3 contains 16 residues. With 4 bases removed from V and 1 base from J, the gap between germline ends came to 16 bases. The CDR3 here is CASSLREGAGTDTQYF. The CDR3 region has the DNA TGCGCCAGCAGCCTCCGGGAGGGGGCGGGCACAGATACGCAGTATTTT.

The rearrangement joins TRBV24-1 to TRBJ2-1; D is unclear. Germline V gene sequence: CDR1 KGHDR, CDR2 SFDVKD. The CDR3 covers 13 residues. Deletions cut 4 bases from V and 10 bases from J, with 13 bases between. The CDR3 DNA is TGTGCCACCAGTGACCCTCTTCTGCGGGAGCAGTTCTTC. It is translated as CATSDPLLREQFF.

The genes are TRBV9 and TRBJ2-2, with a tentative D call TRBD1 (6 bases). This CDR3 region has 15 residues. Looked up from germline, CDR1 is SGDLS and CDR2 is YYNGEE. Trimming took 4 bases from V and 1 from J, leaving 11 bases between them. CDR3 sequence: CASSMGHQNTGELFF. CDR3 DNA sequence: TGTGCCAGCAGCATGGGACATCAGAACACCGGGGAGCTGTTTTTT. The full variable domain, in which reference TRBV9 and TRBJ2-2 provide the parts outside the CDR3, is DSGVTQTPKHLITATGQRVTLRCSPRSGDLSVYWYQQSLDQGLQFLIQYYNGEERAKGNILERFSAQQFPDLHSELNLSSLELGDSALYFCASSMGHQNTGELFFGEGSRLTVL.

The chain has TRBV5-8 and TRBJ1-2, with D unresolved. Germline V gives CDR1 SGHTS, CDR2 YDEGEE. The V end lost 0 bases, the J end lost 5 bases, and 8 bases lay between the germline ends. This CDR3 contains 13 residues. CDR3 protein: CASSLVADYGYTF. In DNA form, the CDR3 reads TGTGCCAGCAGCTTGGTGGCCGATTATGGCTACACCTTC.

This clone was observed once. This chain joins TRBV27 and TRBJ2-7; D might be TRBD1 (5 bases). CDR1 MNHEY and CDR2 SMNVEV come from the germline V gene (reference sequence). The CDR3 extends over 14 amino acids. V lost 2 bases, J lost 0 bases, and 8 bases lay in between. This CDR3 is CASSLQGNSYEQYF. The CDR3 DNA follows: TGTGCCAGCAGTTTACAGGGCAACTCCTACGAGCAGTACTTC.

This chain joins TRBV29-1 and TRBJ2-3, with D unresolved. V was pared by 0 bases and J by 2 bases, with 15 bases between. The CDR3 spans 16 residues. Germline-derived CDR1 and CDR2 are SQVTM and ANQGSEA. The CDR3 is CSVEDWSGRNTDTQYF. As DNA, the CDR3 is TGCAGCGTTGAAGATTGGTCAGGAAGGAACACAGATACGCAGTATTTT.

The chain combines TRBV27 with TRBJ1-4, with 7 bases that match TRBD1. Per the germline V gene, CDR1 is MNHEY and CDR2 is SMNVEV (reference sequence). After removal of 2 bases from V and 3 bases from J, the junction contained 15 bases not matched to a gene. CDR3 size: 19 residues. The CDR3 here is CASSLRSWGQPGANEKLFF. The CDR3 DNA follows: TGTGCCAGCAGTTTAAGATCCTGGGGACAGCCGGGAGCTAATGAAAAACTGTTTTTT.

The rearrangement uses TRBV10-3 and TRBJ1-5, with D possibly matching TRBD1 (5 bases). In germline, CDR1 is ENHRY, CDR2 SYGVKD. The CDR3 has 14 residues. V dropped 6 bases and J dropped 3 bases, with 12 bases sitting between them. CDR3 loop: CAISSGFDNQPQHF. The CDR3, as DNA: TGTGCCATCAGCTCAGGGTTTGACAATCAGCCCCAGCATTTT.

The chain joins TRBV4-2 to TRBJ2-3; TRBD2 aligns across 7 bases. The CDR3 extends over 18 amino acids. J gave up 0 bases and V 0 bases, and 9 bases lay outside the gene matches. Germline V gene sequence: CDR1 LGHNA, CDR2 YNFKEQ. The CDR3 coding sequence is TGTGCCAGCAGCCAAGATCAGGCTAGCGGCCCGAGCACAGATACGCAGTATTTT. Translated, it gives CASSQDQASGPSTDTQYF.

This chain links TRBV4-2 with TRBJ2-6; tentatively, D is TRBD2 (6 bases). Germline V CDR1 and CDR2: LGHNA, YNFKEQ. Trimming took off 0 bases at V and 2 bases at J, with 8 bases between the two ends. The CDR3 spans 16 residues. Here the CDR3 reads CASSQDGGTGANVLTF. For the CDR3, the DNA is TGTGCCAGCAGCCAAGATGGGGGGACTGGGGCCAACGTCCTGACTTTC.

Note on this clone: Other DNA sequences of this sample code for an identical CDR3. The chain has TRBV9 and TRBJ1-2; tentatively, D is TRBD1 (6 bases). Germline V CDR1 and CDR2: SGDLS, YYNGEE. The CDR3 runs to 12 residues. V dropped 2 bases and J dropped 7 bases, with 9 bases sitting between them. CDR3 DNA: TGTGCCAGCAGCGTGGGCAGGGGTGGCTACACCTTC. As protein: CASSVGRGGYTF.